In its sample, the clone carrying this TCR beta chain was seen once. Its antigen is unidentified. The entry originates in a study of T cell repertoires in cytomegalovirus infection. Study at large: HLA-C-restricted CMV epitopes, recently identified, and well-studied HLA-B-restricted ones were used by the study. General study points: It was HLA-C-restricted CMV-specific TCR beta clonotypes that dominated the response ex vivo. Summed public TCR beta family frequency identified CMV carriers bearing the relevant HLA.

From the reads, TCRdb called clonotypes with MiXCR, one entry per CDR3 protein. The sample has under 200,000 distinct CDR3 sequences; 20% to 25% are singletons. The CDR3 consists of 15 residues. Germline assignment: CDR1 SEHNR and CDR2 FQNEAQ (reference sequence). V lost 2 bases and J lost 0, with 8 bases in between. The sequence was obtained from a human donor in good health (CMV status not recorded). Some clones in this sample may be carry-over from other donors' samples. This chain connects TRBV7-9 to TRBJ1-3; D unresolved. The source was CD8+ T cells from cultured PBMCs, collected from culture after CMV antigen stimulation. CDR3 sequence reads: CASSLSHSSGNTIYF. The CDR3 bases are TGTGCCAGCAGCTTATCACATTCCTCTGGAAACACCATATATTTT.